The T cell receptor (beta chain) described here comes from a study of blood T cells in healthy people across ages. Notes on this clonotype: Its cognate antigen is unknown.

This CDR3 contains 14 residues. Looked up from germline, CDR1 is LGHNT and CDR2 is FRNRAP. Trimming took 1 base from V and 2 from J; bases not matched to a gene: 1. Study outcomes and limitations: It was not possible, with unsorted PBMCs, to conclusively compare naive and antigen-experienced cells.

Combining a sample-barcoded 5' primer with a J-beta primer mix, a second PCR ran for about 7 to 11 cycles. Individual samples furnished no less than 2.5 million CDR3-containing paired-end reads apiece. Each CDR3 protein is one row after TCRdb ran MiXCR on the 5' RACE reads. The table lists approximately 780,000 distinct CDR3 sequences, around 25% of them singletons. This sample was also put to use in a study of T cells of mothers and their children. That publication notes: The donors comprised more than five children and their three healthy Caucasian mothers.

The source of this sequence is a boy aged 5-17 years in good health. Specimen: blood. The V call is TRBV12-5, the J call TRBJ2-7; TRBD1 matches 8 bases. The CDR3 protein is CASGLEGQAYEQYF. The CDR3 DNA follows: TGTGCTAGTGGTTTGGAGGGACAGGCCTACGAGCAGTACTTC.